This is a list of T cell receptor beta chains from one sample in a study of beta chain features in type 1 diabetes. Generated by immunoSEQ multiplex PCR, the TCRdb table keeps only in-frame clones and is missing some. The data hold roughly 140,000 clones, with under 60% observed a single time. Sequencing was performed on Tregs from blood. The receptors derive from a man aged 18 to 35 in good health. Both conserved end residues are part of each CDR3. Fields, in order: D gene, V gene, CDR3 length, clone size, J gene, CDR3 DNA, CDR3 protein. D genes are given only for firm matches. Some rows have no size entry. The others give once, few or many, or a class for an expanded clone.

-,TRBV6-1,17,-,TRBJ2-3,TGTGCCAGCAGTGAACAGGTTCTCTCACCGTACACAGATACGCAGTATTTT,CASSEQVLSPYTDTQYF
TRBD1,TRBV7-2,15,-,TRBJ1-1,TGTGCCAGCAGCTTCTTTACAGGGGCCAACACTGAAGCTTTCTTT,CASSFFTGANTEAFF
-,TRBV28,14,-,TRBJ2-7,TGTGCCAGTTTGGAGAGGGCCCGCGCCTACGAGCAGTACTTC,CASLERARAYEQYF
-,TRBV11-1,14,-,TRBJ2-5,TGTGCCAGCAGACTACAGGGTTTCCAAGAGACCCAGTACTTC,CASRLQGFQETQYF
TRBD1,TRBV28,15,few,TRBJ2-7,TGTGCCAGCAGTACCTCCCCGGACAGGTCCTACGAGCAGTACTTC,CASSTSPDRSYEQYF
-,TRBV7-9,14,-,TRBJ1-1,TGTGCCAGCAGCCCGGACAGATTTAACACTGAAGCTTTCTTT,CASSPDRFNTEAFF
TRBD1,TRBV10-3,13,-,TRBJ1-1,TGTGCCATCAGTAGGGGGCCGGCCACTGAAGCTTTCTTT,CAISRGPATEAFF
-,TRBV20-1,10,-,TRBJ2-7,TGCAGTGGGGCAGCGGGCGAGCAGTACTTC,CSGAAGEQYF
-,TRBV6-5,15,once,TRBJ2-1,TGTGCCAGCAGATCGAGGGGGACCCCGCGGAATGAGCAGTTCTTC,CASRSRGTPRNEQFF
-,TRBV29-1,12,-,TRBJ1-1,TGCAGCGTGACTCCGACAGAGACACAAGCTTTCTTT,CSVTPTETQAFF
-,TRBV29-1,13,-,TRBJ1-2,TGCAGCGTTGTACTGGGGCTTGGGGATGGCTACACCTTC,CSVVLGLGDGYTF
TRBD2,TRBV7-2,14,-,TRBJ2-1,TGTGCCAGCAGCTCAACTAGCGGGGGCCGCTGGCAGTTCTTC,CASSSTSGGRWQFF
-,TRBV21-1,16,-,TRBJ2-7,TGTGCCAGCAGCAAAGTTGGCAGGACAATATCCTACGAGCAGTACTTC,CASSKVGRTISYEQYF
TRBD1,TRBV27,13,few,TRBJ2-7,TGTGCCAGCAGGCAGGGGGCGTCCTACGAGCAGTACTTC,CASRQGASYEQYF
-,TRBV5-4,14,-,TRBJ1-1,TGTGCCAGCAGCTTACAGGGCGTTAGCACTGAAGCTTTCTTT,CASSLQGVSTEAFF
-,TRBV7-6,14,-,TRBJ2-6,TGTGCCAGCAGCTTAGTATCTGGGGCCAACGTCCTGACTTTC,CASSLVSGANVLTF
TRBD2,TRBV29-1,13,-,TRBJ2-1,TGCAGCGTTGAAGATCGGGCTAGCGGGGTGCATATCTTC,CSVEDRASGVHIF
TRBD2,TRBV4-2,17,few,TRBJ2-1,TGTGCCAGCAGCCACCCCCCCCTAGCGGGGGTATACAATGAGCAGTTCTTC,CASSHPPLAGVYNEQFF
-,TRBV14,11,-,TRBJ2-7,TGTGCCAGCAGCCAGTCCCACGAGCAGTACTTC,CASSQSHEQYF
-,TRBV18,17,few,TRBJ2-7,TGTGCCAGCTCACCACAGGAATTCACGGCAGGCCGGGGGAAGCAGTACTTC,CASSPQEFTAGRGKQYF
-,TRBV19,12,few,TRBJ2-7,TGTGCCAGTAAGGGCAGGGGCTACGAGCAGTACTTC,CASKGRGYEQYF
-,TRBV5-1,14,-,TRBJ2-2,TGCGCCAGCAGCTTTACAGGTGGCACCGGGGAGCTGTTTTTT,CASSFTGGTGELFF
-,TRBV2,14,-,TRBJ1-1,TGTGCCAGCAGTTACAGGGCGGCGAACACTGAAGCTTTCTTT,CASSYRAANTEAFF
-,TRBV7-9,15,few,TRBJ2-3,TGTGCCAGCAGGAGAGATAGGGGGATCACAGATACGCAGTATTTT,CASRRDRGITDTQYF
-,TRBV18,11,once,TRBJ1-4,TGTGCCAGCTCGCGGAATGAAAAACTGTTTTTT,CASSRNEKLFF
TRBD1,TRBV27,15,few,TRBJ1-5,TGTGCCAGCAGTTCGCAGGGGGCTAGCAATCAGCCCCAGCATTTT,CASSSQGASNQPQHF
TRBD1,TRBV29-1,12,-,TRBJ1-2,TGCAGCGTTTACAGGGGAAACTATGGCTACACCTTC,CSVYRGNYGYTF
TRBD1,TRBV29-1,15,-,TRBJ2-3,TGCAGCGTATTAACCGGGACAGGGGTGAGGGATACGCAGTATTTT,CSVLTGTGVRDTQYF
-,TRBV28,15,-,TRBJ1-4,TGTGCCAGCAGCCCGGGGGGGGGTGCTAATGAAAAACTGTTTTTT,CASSPGGGANEKLFF
TRBD2,TRBV7-9,15,few,TRBJ2-7,TGTGCCAGCAGGGGAGGGCGGACATCGTTCTACGAGCAGTACTTC,CASRGGRTSFYEQYF
-,TRBV21-1,14,few,TRBJ2-1,TGTGCCAGCAGCAAAGAACGGGGATACAATGAGCAGTTCTTC,CASSKERGYNEQFF
TRBD1,TRBV23-1,15,-,TRBJ2-7,TGCGCCAGCAGTCAATCCGGGACAGGCCACTACGAGCAGTACTTC,CASSQSGTGHYEQYF
-,TRBV20-1,11,-,TRBJ2-7,TGCAGTCCCACCGAGGCCTACGAGCAGTACTTC,CSPTEAYEQYF
TRBD2,TRBV9,17,-,TRBJ2-1,TGTGCCAGCAGCCCCCCCCGGCGGGGGGGCTTCTACAATGAGCAGTTCTTC,CASSPPRRGGFYNEQFF
-,TRBV19,13,-,TRBJ2-1,TGTGCCAGTAGCCAGGGAAACAACAATGAGCAGTTCTTC,CASSQGNNNEQFF
TRBD2,TRBV7-9,14,-,TRBJ2-3,TGTGCCAGCAGCCGGACTAGCGGTACAGATACGCAGTATTTT,CASSRTSGTDTQYF
TRBD1,TRBV7-2,14,few,TRBJ1-1,TGTGCCAGCTCAACCCCCGGGACAGTCGCTGAAGCTTTCTTT,CASSTPGTVAEAFF
TRBD2,TRBV27,15,-,TRBJ2-3,TGTGCCAGCAGTTTATATGGCGGGAGTCCAGATACGCAGTATTTT,CASSLYGGSPDTQYF
-,TRBV28,16,few,TRBJ2-1,TGTGCCAGCAGACCGAATACAGGCTCCCTCGGCTATGAGCAGTTCTTC,CASRPNTGSLGYEQFF
TRBD2,TRBV29-1,17,few,TRBJ2-1,TGCAGCTTTCTAGAGCTAGCGGGAGAGCGCATCGACAATGAGCAGTTCTTC,CSFLELAGERIDNEQFF
-,TRBV4-2,11,few,TRBJ2-7,TGTGCCAGTAGAGGAATGAGCGAGCAGTACTTC,CASRGMSEQYF
-,TRBV2,16,-,TRBJ1-1,TGTGCCAGCAGTGATTATATTCGGACACACAACACTGAAGCTTTCTTT,CASSDYIRTHNTEAFF
TRBD1,TRBV27,18,few,TRBJ2-6,TGTGCCAGCAGTTTAATCGGGACAGTACGCTCTGGGGCCAACGTCCTGACTTTC,CASSLIGTVRSGANVLTF
-,TRBV5-1,16,-,TRBJ2-6,TGCGCCAGCAGCCCAAGACGGAGCTCTGGGGCCAACGTCCTGACTTTC,CASSPRRSSGANVLTF
TRBD1,TRBV11-1,15,-,TRBJ2-1,TGTGCCAGCAGCCGACCGGGACAGGGGGCCCACGAGCAGTTCTTC,CASSRPGQGAHEQFF
-,TRBV28,15,-,TRBJ2-4,TGTGCCAGCAGATCCCGGCGGGGGCTCAAAAACATTCAGTACTTC,CASRSRRGLKNIQYF
TRBD2,TRBV7-9,18,few,TRBJ2-7,TGTGCCAGCAGCTTAGGTTCCACTAGCGGGGGCCTCTGGGACGAGCAGTACTTC,CASSLGSTSGGLWDEQYF
TRBD1,TRBV7-3,13,-,TRBJ2-7,TGTGCCAGCAGCCCGTACAGGGGGTACGAGCAGTACTTC,CASSPYRGYEQYF
TRBD1,TRBV5-1,14,-,TRBJ2-1,TGCGCCAGCAGCCTAGGTATACAGGGGCCTGAGCAGTTCTTC,CASSLGIQGPEQFF
-,TRBV28,14,few,TRBJ1-2,TGTGCCAGCAGAAAACAGGGCTCTAACTATGGCTACACCTTC,CASRKQGSNYGYTF
TRBD2,TRBV14,13,-,TRBJ2-7,TGTGCCAGCAGCCGTGCGGGGGTCTACGAGCAGTACTTC,CASSRAGVYEQYF
TRBD2,TRBV12-5,12,-,TRBJ2-1,TGTGCTAGTGGCCTAGCGGTCAATGAGCAGTTCTTC,CASGLAVNEQFF
-,TRBV27,15,once,TRBJ2-7,TGTGCCAGCAGTCCCCAGATAGCGGAGCCCTACGAGCAGTACTTC,CASSPQIAEPYEQYF
-,TRBV2,14,-,TRBJ2-6,TGTGCCAGCTGGAGGAGCTCTGGGGCCAACGTCCTGACTTTC,CASWRSSGANVLTF